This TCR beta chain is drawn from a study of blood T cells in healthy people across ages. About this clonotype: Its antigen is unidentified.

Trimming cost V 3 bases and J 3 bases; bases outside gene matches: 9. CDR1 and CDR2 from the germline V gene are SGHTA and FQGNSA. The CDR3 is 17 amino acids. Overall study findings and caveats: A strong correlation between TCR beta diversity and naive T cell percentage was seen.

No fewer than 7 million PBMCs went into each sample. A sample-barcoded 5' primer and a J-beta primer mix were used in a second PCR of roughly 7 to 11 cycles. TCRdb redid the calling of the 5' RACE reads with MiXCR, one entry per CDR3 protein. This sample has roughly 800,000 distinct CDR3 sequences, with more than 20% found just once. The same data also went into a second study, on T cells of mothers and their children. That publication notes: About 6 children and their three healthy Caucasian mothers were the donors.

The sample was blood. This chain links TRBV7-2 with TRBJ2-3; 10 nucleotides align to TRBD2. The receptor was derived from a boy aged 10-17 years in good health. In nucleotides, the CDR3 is TGTGCCAGCAGCTTTAGCGGGAGGCCCAGTGGGACAGATACGCAGTATTTT. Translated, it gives CASSFSGRPSGTDTQYF.